The 17 T cell receptor beta chains below come from one sample, sequenced in a study of monozygotic twins with inflammatory bowel disease (dated by TCRdb to the late 2010s). The method was 5' RACE. The listed sequencing device is Illumina HiSeq 2500. TCRdb reprocessed the reads and assigns one entry to each CDR3 protein sequence, leaving out DNA. The record for this sample contains around 380,000 distinct CDR3 sequences. Roughly 2.5% of the sample belongs to the ten largest clones. The sequenced sample consisted of blood. These receptor sequences come from a human donor with ulcerative colitis or Crohn's disease, or a healthy co-twin of an affected twin (not recorded which).

The chain combines TRBV4-1 with TRBJ2-5. The CDR3 spans 14 residues. Germline CDR1 is MGHRA and CDR2 is YSYEKL. CDR3 sequence reads: CASSQGPFQETQYF.

This chain joins TRBV6-1 and TRBJ2-7; TCRdb picks TRBD1, but there is no DNA to check that call. This CDR3 is built from 13 residues. Germline assignment: CDR1 MNHNS and CDR2 SASEGT. CDR3 sequence: CASSIPGQDGQYF.

The gene calls are TRBV5-4 and TRBJ2-2. The CDR3 runs 14 residues. Germline V gene data show CDR1 as SGHNT and CDR2 as YYREEE (reference sequence). The CDR3: CASSRGPDTGELFF.

The V gene is TRBV15, the J gene TRBJ2-5; TCRdb returns TRBD1, unconfirmable since there is no DNA. Per germline, CDR1 LNHNV and CDR2 YYDKDF (reference sequence). The length of the CDR3 is 14 residues. The CDR3 here is CAAGRDRHLETQYF.

The chain employs TRBV7-9 and TRBJ2-3; the D gene TCRdb calls, TRBD1, cannot be checked with no DNA. The CDR3 spans 15 residues. Germline CDR1 is SEHNR and CDR2 is FQNEAQ (reference sequence). CDR3 in amino acids: CASSQGQTSTDTQYF.

J is TRBJ2-1 and V is TRBV20-1; TCRdb names TRBD2, which stays unverified in the absence of DNA. The CDR3 has 15 amino acids. Germline V CDR1 and CDR2: DFQATT, SNEGSKA (reference sequence). CDR3: CSARVTPRESFAQFF.

The CDR3 loop is CASSLGGRDEAFF. This chain links TRBV12-3 or TRBV12-4 with TRBJ1-1. The CDR3 is 13 residues long.

This sequence joins TRBV20-1 and TRBJ2-3; TCRdb's D call of TRBD1 is untestable without DNA. The V gene's germline CDR1 is DFQATT and CDR2 SNEGSKA (reference sequence). The length of the CDR3 is 15 residues. The CDR3 sequence: CSASEAGTSTDTQYF.

This chain uses TRBV24-1 with TRBJ2-2; TCRdb's assignment of TRBD1 cannot be checked, as there is no DNA. Germline-derived CDR1 and CDR2 are KGHDR and SFDVKD. The CDR3 is 15 residues long. The CDR3 is CATSDSGQGSGELFF.

The CDR3 is CASSLAASGTGELFF. The V call is TRBV5-1, the J call TRBJ2-2. The germline CDR1 and CDR2 sequences are SGHRS and YFSETQ. The CDR3 extends over 15 amino acids.

The V call is TRBV6-2 or TRBV6-3, the J call TRBJ2-7. The CDR3 is 14 amino acids. Per germline, CDR1 MNHEY and CDR2 SVGEGT. CDR3 amino acids: CASSYGVGAYEQYF.

V usage is TRBV15 and J usage is TRBJ2-5; absent DNA, TCRdb's TRBD2 call cannot be checked. In germline, CDR1 is LNHNV, CDR2 YYDKDF (reference sequence). This CDR3 is built from 14 residues. The CDR3 spells CATSRRGGRETQYF.

The chain combines TRBV5-1 with TRBJ2-3; TCRdb reports TRBD1, a call that lacks DNA to check it against. The germline V gene has CDR1 SGHRS and CDR2 YFSETQ. This CDR3 comprises 16 residues. CDR3 region: CASSVAGTGDTDTQYF.

V and J are TRBV29-1 and TRBJ1-2. This CDR3 contains 13 residues. The germline V gene encodes CDR1 SQVTM and CDR2 ANQGSEA. The CDR3 reads CSVESHINYGYTF.

This chain joins TRBV12-3 or TRBV12-4 and TRBJ1-4; checking the TCRdb D call of TRBD1 is not possible without DNA. The CDR3 covers 18 residues. The CDR3 reads CASSLRSGDRGVNEKLFF.

The chain links TRBV5-1 to TRBJ1-1; without DNA, the TCRdb call of TRBD1 cannot be checked. The CDR3 totals 14 residues. Germline CDR1 SGHRS, CDR2 YFSETQ. The CDR3: CASSLGGVNTEAFF.

This chain connects TRBV3-1 to TRBJ1-6; the TCRdb D gene call, TRBD1, has no DNA to confirm it. Germline V gene lookup returns CDR1 LGHDT and CDR2 YNNKEL (reference sequence). There are 14 residues in the CDR3. This chain's CDR3 is CASSPSAGNSPLHF.